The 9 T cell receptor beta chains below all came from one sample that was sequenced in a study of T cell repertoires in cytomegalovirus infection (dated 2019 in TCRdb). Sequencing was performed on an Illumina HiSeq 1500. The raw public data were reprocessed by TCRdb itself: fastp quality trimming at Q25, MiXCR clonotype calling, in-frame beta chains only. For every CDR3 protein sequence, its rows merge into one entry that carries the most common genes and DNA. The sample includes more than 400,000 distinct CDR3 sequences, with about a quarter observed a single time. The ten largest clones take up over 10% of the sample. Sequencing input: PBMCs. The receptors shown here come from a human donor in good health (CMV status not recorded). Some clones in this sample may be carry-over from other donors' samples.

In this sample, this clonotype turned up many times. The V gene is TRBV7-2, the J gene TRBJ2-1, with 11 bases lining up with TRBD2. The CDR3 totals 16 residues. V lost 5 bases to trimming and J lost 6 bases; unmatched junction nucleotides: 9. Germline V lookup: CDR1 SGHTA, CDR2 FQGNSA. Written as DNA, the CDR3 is TGTGCCAGCAGCCCGTCCGGGACTAGCGGAAGCAATGAGCAGTTCTTC. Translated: CASSPSGTSGSNEQFF.

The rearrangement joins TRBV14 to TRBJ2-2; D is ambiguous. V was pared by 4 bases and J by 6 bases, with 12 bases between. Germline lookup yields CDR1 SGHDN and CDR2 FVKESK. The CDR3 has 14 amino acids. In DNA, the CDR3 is TGTGCCAGCAGCCTAGCCAGTCCCGCCGGGGAGCTGTTTTTT. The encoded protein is CASSLASPAGELFF.

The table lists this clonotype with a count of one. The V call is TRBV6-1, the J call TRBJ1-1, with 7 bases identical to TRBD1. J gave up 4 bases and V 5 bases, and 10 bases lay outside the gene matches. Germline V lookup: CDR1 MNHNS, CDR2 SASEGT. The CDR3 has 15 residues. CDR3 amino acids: CASSYGVGGLTEAFF. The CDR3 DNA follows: TGTGCCAGCAGTTACGGGGTAGGGGGCCTCACTGAAGCTTTCTTT.

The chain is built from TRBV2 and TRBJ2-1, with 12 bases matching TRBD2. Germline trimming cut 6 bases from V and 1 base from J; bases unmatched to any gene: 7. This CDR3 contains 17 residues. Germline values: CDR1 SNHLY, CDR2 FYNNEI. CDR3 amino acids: CASRKGLAGRSYNEQFF. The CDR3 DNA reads TGTGCCAGCAGGAAAGGACTAGCGGGGCGTTCCTACAATGAGCAGTTCTTC.

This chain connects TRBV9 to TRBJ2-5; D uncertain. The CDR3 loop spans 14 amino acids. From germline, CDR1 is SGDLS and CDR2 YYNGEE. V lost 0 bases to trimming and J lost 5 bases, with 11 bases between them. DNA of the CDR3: TGTGCCAGCAGCGTAGTGGCAGGATCGGAGACCCAGTACTTC. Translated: CASSVVAGSETQYF. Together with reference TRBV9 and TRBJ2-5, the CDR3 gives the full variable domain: DSGVTQTPKHLITATGQRVTLRCSPRSGDLSVYWYQQSLDQGLQFLIQYYNGEERAKGNILERFSAQQFPDLHSELNLSSLELGDSALYFCASSVVAGSETQYFGPGTRLLVL.

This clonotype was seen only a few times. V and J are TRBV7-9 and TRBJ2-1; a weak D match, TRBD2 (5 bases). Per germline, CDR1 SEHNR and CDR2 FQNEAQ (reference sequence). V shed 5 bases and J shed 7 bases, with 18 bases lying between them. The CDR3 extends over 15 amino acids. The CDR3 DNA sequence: TGTGCCAGCAGCCCCCGCCGGCTAGCAACGAATGAGCAGTTCTTC. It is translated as CASSPRRLATNEQFF.

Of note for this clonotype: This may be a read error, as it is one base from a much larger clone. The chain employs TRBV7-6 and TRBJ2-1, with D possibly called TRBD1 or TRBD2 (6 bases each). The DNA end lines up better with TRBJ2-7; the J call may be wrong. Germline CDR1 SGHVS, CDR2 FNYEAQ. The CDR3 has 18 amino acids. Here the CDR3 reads CASSPRGRQLRSYNEQYF. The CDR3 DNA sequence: TGTGCCAGCAGCCCTCGGGGGCGGCAACTGCGCTCCTACAATGAGCAGTACTTC.

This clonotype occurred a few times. The CDR3 DNA follows: TGTGCCTGGAGTGCCGCCCCCGGGACAGGGACCAATGAGCAGTTCTTC. It specifies CAWSAAPGTGTNEQFF. The chain has TRBV30 and TRBJ2-1, with 9 bases that match TRBD1. The germline gives CDR1 GTSNPN, CDR2 SVGIG (reference sequence). The CDR3 covers 16 residues. The V gene end was trimmed by 1 base and the J gene end by 6 bases; junction bases not matched to a gene: 10.

CDR3 sequence (DNA): TGCAGCGTTGAAGGTCGGCCGGGCCATGAGCAGTTCTTC. Amino acid sequence: CSVEGRPGHEQFF. The genes are TRBV29-1 and TRBJ2-1, with D unclear. Germline values: CDR1 SQVTM, CDR2 ANQGSEA. The CDR3 is made up of 13 amino acids. Trimming cost V 1 base and J 8 bases, with 12 bases left between them.